The source of this TCR beta chain is a study of blood T cell repertoires in COVID-19. Cohort 3 recovery required two negative PCRs, clearance, or symptom resolution. Profiled with immunoSEQ multiplex PCR; TCRdb holds only in-frame clones, not every one. This sample has under 200,000 clones, with roughly 80% found just once. V shed 6 bases and J shed 4 bases, with 12 bases lying between them. This CDR3 is 13 amino acids long. Germline lookup yields CDR1 KGHSH and CDR2 LQKENI. Sequencing input: PBMCs or T cells enriched from blood (not recorded which). V usage is TRBV18 and J usage is TRBJ1-1; TRBD1 is a possible D gene (5 bases). The sequence was obtained from a woman in her fifties or sixties who had recovered from COVID-19. The DNA of the CDR3 is TGTGCCAGCTCCCCAACCAGGGTCACTGAAGCTTTCTTT. Its protein product is CASSPTRVTEAFF.